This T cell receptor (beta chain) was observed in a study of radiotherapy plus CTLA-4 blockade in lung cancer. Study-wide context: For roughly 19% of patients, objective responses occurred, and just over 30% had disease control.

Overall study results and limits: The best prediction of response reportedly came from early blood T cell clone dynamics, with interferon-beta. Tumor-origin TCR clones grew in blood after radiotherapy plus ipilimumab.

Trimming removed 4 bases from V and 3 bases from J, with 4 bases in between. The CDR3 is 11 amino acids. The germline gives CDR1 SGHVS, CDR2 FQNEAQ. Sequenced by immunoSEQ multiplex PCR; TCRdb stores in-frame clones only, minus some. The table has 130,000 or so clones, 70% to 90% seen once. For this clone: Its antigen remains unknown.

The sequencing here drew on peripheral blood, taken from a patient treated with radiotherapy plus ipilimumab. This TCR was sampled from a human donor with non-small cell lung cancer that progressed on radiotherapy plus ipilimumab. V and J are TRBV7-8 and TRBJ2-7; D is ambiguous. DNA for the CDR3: TGTGCCAGCAGCTCCCGCTACGAGCAGTACTTC. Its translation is CASSSRYEQYF.